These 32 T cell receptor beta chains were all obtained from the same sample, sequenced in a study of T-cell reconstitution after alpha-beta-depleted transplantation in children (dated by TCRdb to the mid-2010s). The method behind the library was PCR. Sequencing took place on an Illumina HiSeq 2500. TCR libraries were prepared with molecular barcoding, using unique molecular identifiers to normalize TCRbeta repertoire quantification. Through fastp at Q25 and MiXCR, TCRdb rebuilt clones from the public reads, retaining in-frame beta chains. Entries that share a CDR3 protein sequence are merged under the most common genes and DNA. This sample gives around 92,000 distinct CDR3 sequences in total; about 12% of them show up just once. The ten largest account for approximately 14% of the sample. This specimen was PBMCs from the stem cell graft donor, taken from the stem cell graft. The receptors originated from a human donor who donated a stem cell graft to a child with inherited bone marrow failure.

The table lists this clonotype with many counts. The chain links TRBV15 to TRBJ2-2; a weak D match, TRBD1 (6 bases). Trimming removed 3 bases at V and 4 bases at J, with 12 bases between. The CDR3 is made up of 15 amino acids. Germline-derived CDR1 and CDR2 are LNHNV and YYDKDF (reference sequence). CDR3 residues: CATSRDPRGTGELFF. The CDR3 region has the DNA TGTGCCACCAGCAGGGATCCCAGGGGCACCGGGGAGCTGTTTTTT.

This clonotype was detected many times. CDR3 in amino acids: CASSTTGTNTGELFF. The CDR3 nucleotides are TGCGCCAGCAGCACTACCGGGACAAACACCGGGGAGCTGTTTTTT. The V gene is TRBV5-1, the J gene TRBJ2-2; a possible D gene is TRBD1 (6 bases). This CDR3 is 15 amino acids long. In germline, CDR1 is SGHRS, CDR2 YFSETQ. The germline V and J ends were trimmed by 4 bases and 2 bases, with 12 bases remaining between them. The entire variable domain, with the rest obtained from reference TRBV5-1 and TRBJ2-2, is as follows: KAGVTQTPRYLIKTRGQQVTLSCSPISGHRSVSWYQQTPGQGLQFLFEYFSETQRNKGNFPGRFSGRQFSNSRSEMNVSTLELGDSALYLCASSTTGTNTGELFFGEGSRLTVL.

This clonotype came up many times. In nucleotides, the CDR3 is TGTGCCAGCAGTTTCGAGGTGCAGTACTTC. Encoded protein: CASSFEVQYF. The chain combines TRBV28 with TRBJ2-7; D unclear. V was cut by 3 bases and J by 9 bases, with 6 bases left in between. This CDR3 region has 10 residues. Germline V gene data show CDR1 as MDHEN and CDR2 as SYDVKM.

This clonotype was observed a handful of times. CDR3 sequence reads: CSARTSGIYEQYF. The CDR3, as DNA: TGCAGTGCTAGGACTAGCGGGATCTACGAGCAGTACTTC. The V and J genes are TRBV20-1 and TRBJ2-7; TRBD2 matches 11 bases. Germline loops: CDR1 DFQATT, CDR2 SNEGSKA (reference sequence). The CDR3 runs 13 residues. V was clipped by 3 bases and J by 3 bases; unmatched bases: 1.

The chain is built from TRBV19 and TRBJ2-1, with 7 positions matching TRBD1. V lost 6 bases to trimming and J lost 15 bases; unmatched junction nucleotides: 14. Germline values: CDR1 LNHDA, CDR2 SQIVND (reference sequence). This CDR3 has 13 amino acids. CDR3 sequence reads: CASRHTGDDGRFF. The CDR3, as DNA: TGTGCCAGTAGGCACACAGGGGACGACGGAAGGTTCTTC.

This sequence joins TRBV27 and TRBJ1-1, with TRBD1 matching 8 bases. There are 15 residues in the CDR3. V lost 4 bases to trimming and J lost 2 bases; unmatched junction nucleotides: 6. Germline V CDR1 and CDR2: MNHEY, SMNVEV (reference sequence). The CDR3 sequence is CASSSLSGGNTEAFF. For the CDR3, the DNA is TGTGCCAGCAGTTCGCTATCAGGGGGCAACACTGAAGCTTTCTTT.

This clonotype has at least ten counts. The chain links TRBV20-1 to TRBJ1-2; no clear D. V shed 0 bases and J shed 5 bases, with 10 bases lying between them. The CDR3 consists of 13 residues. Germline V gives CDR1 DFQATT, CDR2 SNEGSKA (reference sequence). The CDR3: CSARDPVGYGYTF. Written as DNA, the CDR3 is TGCAGTGCTAGAGATCCCGTAGGGTATGGCTACACCTTC.

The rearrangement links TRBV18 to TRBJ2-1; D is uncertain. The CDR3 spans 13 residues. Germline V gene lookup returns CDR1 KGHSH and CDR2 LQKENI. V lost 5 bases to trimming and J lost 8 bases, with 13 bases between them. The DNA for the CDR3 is TGTGCCAGCTCATCGGACCGTATGGATGAGCAGTTCTTC. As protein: CASSSDRMDEQFF.

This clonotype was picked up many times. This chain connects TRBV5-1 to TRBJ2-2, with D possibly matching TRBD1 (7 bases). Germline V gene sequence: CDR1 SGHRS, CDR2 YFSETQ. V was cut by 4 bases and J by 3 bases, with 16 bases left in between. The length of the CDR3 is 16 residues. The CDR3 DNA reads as TGCGCCAGCAGCGATCGACAGGGAGGAGACACCGGGGAGCTGTTTTTT. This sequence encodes CASSDRQGGDTGELFF.

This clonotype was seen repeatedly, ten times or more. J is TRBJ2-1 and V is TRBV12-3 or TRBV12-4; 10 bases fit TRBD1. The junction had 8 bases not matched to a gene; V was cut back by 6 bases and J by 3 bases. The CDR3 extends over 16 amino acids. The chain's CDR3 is CASRNQRDRGYNEQFF. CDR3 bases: TGTGCCAGCAGGAACCAGAGGGACAGGGGCTACAATGAGCAGTTCTTC.

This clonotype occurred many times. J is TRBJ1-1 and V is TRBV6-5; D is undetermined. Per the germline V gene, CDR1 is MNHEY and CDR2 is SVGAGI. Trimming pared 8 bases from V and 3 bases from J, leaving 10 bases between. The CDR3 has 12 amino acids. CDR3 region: CASGRADTEAFF. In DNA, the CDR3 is TGTGCCAGCGGCCGGGCCGACACTGAAGCTTTCTTT.

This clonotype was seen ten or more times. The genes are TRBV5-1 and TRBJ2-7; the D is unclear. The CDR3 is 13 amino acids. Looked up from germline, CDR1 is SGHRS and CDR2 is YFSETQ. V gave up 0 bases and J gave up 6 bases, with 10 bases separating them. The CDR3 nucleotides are TGCGCCAGCAGCTTGGGAGATAGTGGCGAGCAGTACTTC. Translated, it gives CASSLGDSGEQYF. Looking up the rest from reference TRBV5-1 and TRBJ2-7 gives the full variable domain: KAGVTQTPRYLIKTRGQQVTLSCSPISGHRSVSWYQQTPGQGLQFLFEYFSETQRNKGNFPGRFSGRQFSNSRSEMNVSTLELGDSALYLCASSLGDSGEQYFGPGTRLTVT.

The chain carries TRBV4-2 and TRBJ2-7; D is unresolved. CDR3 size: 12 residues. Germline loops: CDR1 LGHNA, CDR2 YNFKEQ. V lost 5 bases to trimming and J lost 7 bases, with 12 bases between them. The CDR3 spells CASSIEVGEQYF. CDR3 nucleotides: TGTGCCAGCAGCATCGAGGTGGGGGAGCAGTACTTC.

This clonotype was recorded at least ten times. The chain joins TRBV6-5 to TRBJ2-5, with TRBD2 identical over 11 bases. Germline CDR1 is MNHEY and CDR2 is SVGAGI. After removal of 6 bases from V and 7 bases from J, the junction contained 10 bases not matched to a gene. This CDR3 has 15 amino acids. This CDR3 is CASSRYLAGGGTQYF. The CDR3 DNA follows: TGTGCCAGCAGCCGGTACCTAGCGGGGGGAGGGACCCAGTACTTC.

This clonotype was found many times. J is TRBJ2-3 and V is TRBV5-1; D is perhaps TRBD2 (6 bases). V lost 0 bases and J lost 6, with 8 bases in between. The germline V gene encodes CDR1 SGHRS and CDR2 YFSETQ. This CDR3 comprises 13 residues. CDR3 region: CASSLAGGDTQYF. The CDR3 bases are TGCGCCAGCAGCTTGGCTGGGGGGGATACGCAGTATTTT.

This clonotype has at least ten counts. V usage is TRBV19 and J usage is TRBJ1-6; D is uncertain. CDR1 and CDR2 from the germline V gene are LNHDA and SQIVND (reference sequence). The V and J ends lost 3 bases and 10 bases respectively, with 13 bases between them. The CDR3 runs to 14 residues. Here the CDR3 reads CASSIGSGLSPLHF. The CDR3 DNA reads TGTGCCAGTAGTATTGGATCTGGGCTCTCACCCCTCCACTTT.

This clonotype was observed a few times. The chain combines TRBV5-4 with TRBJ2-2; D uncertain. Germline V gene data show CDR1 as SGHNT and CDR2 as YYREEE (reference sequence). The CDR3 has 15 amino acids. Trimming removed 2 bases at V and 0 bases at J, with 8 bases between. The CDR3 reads CASSLEVANTGELFF. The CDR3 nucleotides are TGTGCCAGCAGCTTAGAGGTCGCGAACACCGGGGAGCTGTTTTTT.

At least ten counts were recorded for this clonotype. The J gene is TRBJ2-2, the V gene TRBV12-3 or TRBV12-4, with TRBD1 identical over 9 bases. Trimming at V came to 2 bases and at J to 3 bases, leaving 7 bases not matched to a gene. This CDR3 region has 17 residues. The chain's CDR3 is CASSLITGGEYTGELFF. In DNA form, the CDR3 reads TGTGCCAGCAGTTTAATTACAGGGGGCGAATACACCGGGGAGCTGTTTTTT.

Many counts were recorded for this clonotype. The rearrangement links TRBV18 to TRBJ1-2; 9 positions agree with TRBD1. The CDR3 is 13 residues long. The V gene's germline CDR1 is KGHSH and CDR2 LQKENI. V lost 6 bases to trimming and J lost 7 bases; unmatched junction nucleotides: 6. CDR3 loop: CASSPGQGFGYTF. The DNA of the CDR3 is TGTGCCAGCTCTCCGGGACAGGGATTTGGCTACACCTTC.

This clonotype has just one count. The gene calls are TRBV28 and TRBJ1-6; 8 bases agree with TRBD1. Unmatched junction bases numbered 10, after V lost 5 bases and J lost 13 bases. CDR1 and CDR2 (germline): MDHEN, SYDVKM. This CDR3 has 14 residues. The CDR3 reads CASSPDRGVRPLHF. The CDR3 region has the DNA TGTGCCAGCAGTCCAGACAGGGGTGTACGGCCCCTCCACTTT.

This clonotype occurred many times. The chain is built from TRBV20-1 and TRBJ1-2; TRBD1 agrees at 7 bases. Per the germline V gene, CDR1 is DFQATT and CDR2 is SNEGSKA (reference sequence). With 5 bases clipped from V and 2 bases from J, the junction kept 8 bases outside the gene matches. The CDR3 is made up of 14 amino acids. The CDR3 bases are TGCAGTGCTTACCTCAGGGGGGGAAACTATGGCTACACCTTC. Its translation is CSAYLRGGNYGYTF.

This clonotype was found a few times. The CDR3 DNA follows: TGTGCCAGCAGCTTTGAGCCCCTGTGGCGGGGACCAGGCGGGGAGCTGTTTTTT. Amino acids: CASSFEPLWRGPGGELFF. The chain employs TRBV7-6 and TRBJ2-2, with a tentative D call TRBD2 (6 bases). Germline lookup yields CDR1 SGHVS and CDR2 FNYEAQ. Between the trimmed V and J ends, which lost 3 bases and 7 bases, there was a span of 24 bases. The CDR3 covers 18 residues.

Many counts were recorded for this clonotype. The CDR3 sequence is CAISESLTGGRYNSPLHF. CDR3 DNA sequence: TGTGCCATCAGTGAGTCGTTAACAGGGGGCCGCTATAATTCACCCCTCCACTTT. The chain is built from TRBV10-3 and TRBJ1-6; the match to TRBD1 covers 9 bases. With V trimmed by 0 bases and J by 3 bases, 6 bases remained unmatched. Germline assignment: CDR1 ENHRY and CDR2 SYGVKD. This CDR3 has 18 amino acids.

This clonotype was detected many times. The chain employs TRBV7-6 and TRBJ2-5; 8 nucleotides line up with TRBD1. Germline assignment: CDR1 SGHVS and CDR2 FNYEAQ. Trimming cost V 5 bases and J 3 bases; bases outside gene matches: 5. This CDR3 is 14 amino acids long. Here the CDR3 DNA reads TGTGCCAGCAGCGTCAACAGGGGGAAAGAGACCCAGTACTTC. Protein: CASSVNRGKETQYF.

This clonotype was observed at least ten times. CDR3 nucleotides: TGTGCCAGCAGCTTAACGGGCGGAGACACTGAAGCTTTCTTT. It specifies CASSLTGGDTEAFF. The V and J genes are TRBV7-3 and TRBJ1-1; D is uncertain. The germline gives CDR1 SGHTA, CDR2 FQGTGA. The ends were cut back, 0 bases at V and 3 bases at J, with 8 bases in the middle. This CDR3 is built from 14 residues. The full variable domain, completed using reference TRBV7-3 and TRBJ1-1, is GAGVSQTPSNKVTEKGKYVELRCDPISGHTALYWYRQSLGQGPEFLIYFQGTGAADDSGLPNDRFFAVRPEGSVSTLKIQRTERGDSAVYLCASSLTGGDTEAFFGQGTRLTVV.

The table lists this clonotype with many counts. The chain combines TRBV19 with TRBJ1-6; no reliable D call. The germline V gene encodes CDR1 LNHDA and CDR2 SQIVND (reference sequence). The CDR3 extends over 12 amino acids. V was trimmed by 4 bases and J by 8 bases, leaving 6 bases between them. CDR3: CASSKEDSPLHF. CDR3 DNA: TGTGCCAGTAGTAAGGAAGATTCACCCCTCCACTTT.

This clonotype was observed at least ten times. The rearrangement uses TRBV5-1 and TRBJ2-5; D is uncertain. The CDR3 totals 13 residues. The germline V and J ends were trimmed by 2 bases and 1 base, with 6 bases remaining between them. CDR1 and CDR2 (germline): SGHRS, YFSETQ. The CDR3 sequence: CASSFASQETQYF. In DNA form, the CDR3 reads TGCGCCAGCAGCTTCGCCAGCCAAGAGACCCAGTACTTC.

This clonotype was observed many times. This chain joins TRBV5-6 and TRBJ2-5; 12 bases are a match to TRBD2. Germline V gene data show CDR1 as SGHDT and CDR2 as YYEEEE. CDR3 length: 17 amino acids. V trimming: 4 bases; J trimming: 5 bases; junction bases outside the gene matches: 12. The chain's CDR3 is CASSRRLAGVFRETQYF. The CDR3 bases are TGTGCCAGCAGCCGTAGACTAGCGGGAGTATTCAGGGAGACCCAGTACTTC.

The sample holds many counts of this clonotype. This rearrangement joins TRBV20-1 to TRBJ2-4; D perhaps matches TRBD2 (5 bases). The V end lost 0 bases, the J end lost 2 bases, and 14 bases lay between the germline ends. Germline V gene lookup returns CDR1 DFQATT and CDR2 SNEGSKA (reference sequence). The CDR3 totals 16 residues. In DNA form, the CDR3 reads TGCAGTGCTAGAGATGGACCCGGGATTCCCAAAAACATTCAGTACTTC. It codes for CSARDGPGIPKNIQYF.

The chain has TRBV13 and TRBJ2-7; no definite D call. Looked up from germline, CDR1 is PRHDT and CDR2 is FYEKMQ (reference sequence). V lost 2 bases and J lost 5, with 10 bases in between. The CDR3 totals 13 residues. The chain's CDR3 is CASSLSPGDEQYF. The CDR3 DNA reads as TGTGCCAGCAGCTTAAGCCCAGGTGACGAGCAGTACTTC.

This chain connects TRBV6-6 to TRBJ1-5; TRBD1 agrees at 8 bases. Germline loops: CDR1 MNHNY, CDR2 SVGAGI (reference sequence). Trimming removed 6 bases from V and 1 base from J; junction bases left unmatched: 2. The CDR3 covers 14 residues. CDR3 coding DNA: TGTGCCAGCAGAAGGACAGGGAGCAATCAGCCCCAGCATTTT. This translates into CASRRTGSNQPQHF.

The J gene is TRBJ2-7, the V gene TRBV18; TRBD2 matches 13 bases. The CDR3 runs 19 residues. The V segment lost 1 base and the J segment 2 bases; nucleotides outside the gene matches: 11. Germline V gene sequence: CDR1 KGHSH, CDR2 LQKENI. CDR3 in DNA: TGTGCCAGCTCACCACGGGGGGTTCGGACTAGCGGGAGAGCCTACGAGCAGTACTTC. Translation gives CASSPRGVRTSGRAYEQYF.